The clone carrying this T cell receptor (beta chain) was observed a few times. The target antigen is unknown. The sample is drawn from a study of response to subunit inactivated influenza vaccine. The study's findings and limits: Authors proposed each seasonal influenza vaccination draws in few new T cells.

MiXCR was run by TCRdb on the RT-PCR reads, yielding one entry per CDR3 protein. The sample has around 250,000 distinct CDR3 sequences; more than 10% are singletons. Germline CDR1 and CDR2: SEHNR and FQNEAQ (reference sequence). CDR3 length: 15 amino acids. V lost 5 bases and J lost 8, with 18 bases in between. The source of this sequence is a man in his fifties who received an inactivated influenza vaccine. The source was non-naive T cells sorted from PBMCs, collected 14 to 15 days before vaccination. The chain joins TRBV7-9 to TRBJ1-4; possibly TRBD1 for D (6 bases). CDR3 sequence: CASSVYRDTEEKLFF. CDR3 DNA sequence: TGTGCCAGCAGCGTATACAGGGATACGGAAGAAAAACTGTTTTTT.